Sequencing of this TCR beta chain was carried out in a study of identical twins. This clonotype appeared a few times. Addition of a universal primer site occurred through template switching, and cDNA carried unique molecular identifiers. One entry per CDR3 protein, called by TCRdb with MiXCR from the 5' RACE reads. The sample contains fewer than 550,000 distinct CDR3 sequences, 15% of which appear only once. Germline assignment: CDR1 SGHRS and CDR2 YFSETQ. Trimming took 2 bases from V and 4 from J; bases not matched to a gene: 6. This CDR3 has 15 residues. The donors were all healthy and Caucasian. The same sample was also studied in work on yellow fever vaccine responses in identical twins.

The sequence derives from a woman younger than 30 in good health. The sequencing sample was made of CD4+ T cells sorted from blood. V usage is TRBV5-1 and J usage is TRBJ1-1; 9 bases match TRBD1. CDR3 sequence reads: CASSLLTGGGTEAFF. As DNA, the CDR3 is TGCGCCAGCAGCTTACTGACAGGGGGGGGCACTGAAGCTTTCTTT.